This TCR beta chain was retrieved from a study of cytomegalovirus exposure and HLA in healthy donors. Between the trimmed V and J ends, which lost 4 bases and 4 bases, there was a span of 7 bases. CDR1 is SGHTA and CDR2 is FQGNSA in the germline V gene. The CDR3 has 12 residues. Study-wide results and limits: Reports described diagnosis of cytomegalovirus status by the classifier as highly specific and sensitive.

This clone was seen a single time. Its specificity is unknown. The PCR contained 60 Vbeta and 13 Jbeta primers. Assay: immunoSEQ multiplex PCR; the TCRdb copy retains only in-frame clones and omits some. Of 150,000 to 200,000 clones listed, 75% to 80% were seen once; the top ten hold around an eighth. This clonotype was obtained from a man in his forties or fifties in good health and CMV-seropositive. The gene calls are TRBV7-2 and TRBJ2-5; D not resolved. The sample taken for sequencing was PBMCs. CDR3 nucleotide sequence: TGTGCCAGCAGCTATAGTAGAGAGACCCAGTACTTC. It encodes CASSYSRETQYF. Complete variable domain (other parts from reference TRBV7-2 and TRBJ2-5): GAGVSQSPSNKVTEKGKDVELRCDPISGHTALYWYRQSLGQGLEFLIYFQGNSAPDKSGLPSDRFSAERTGGSVSTLTIQRTQQEDSAVYLCASSYSRETQYFGPGTRLLVL.